Included here is one T cell receptor beta chain sequence, with context. The data originate from a study of control samples from healthy donors and cancer patients. Some clones are missing from TCRdb's copy, which holds only in-frame ones; the method was immunoSEQ multiplex PCR. This table holds 150,000 to 200,000 clones, roughly 91% found once. The CDR3 contains 16 residues. V lost 0 bases and J lost 7; bases outside the gene matches: 8. The V gene's germline CDR1 is MGHRA and CDR2 YSYEKL. The receptor's source is a woman in her 30s in good health. J is TRBJ2-2 and V is TRBV4-1; 7 bases are shared with TRBD2. Sequencing was carried out using blood. As DNA, the CDR3 is TGCGCCAGCAGCCAAGAGTGGGGAGGGAGGTTCGGGGAGCTGTTTTTT. It codes for CASSQEWGGRFGELFF.